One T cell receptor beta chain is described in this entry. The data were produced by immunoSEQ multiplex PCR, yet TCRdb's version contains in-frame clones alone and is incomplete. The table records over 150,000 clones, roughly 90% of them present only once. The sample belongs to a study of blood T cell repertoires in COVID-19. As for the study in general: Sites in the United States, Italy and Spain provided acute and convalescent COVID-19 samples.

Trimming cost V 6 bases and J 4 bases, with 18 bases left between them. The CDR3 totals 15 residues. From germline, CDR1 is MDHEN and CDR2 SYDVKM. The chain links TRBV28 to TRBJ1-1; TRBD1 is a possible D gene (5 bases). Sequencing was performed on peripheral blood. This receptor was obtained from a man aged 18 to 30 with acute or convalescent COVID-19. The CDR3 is CASSAPRDRGTEAFF. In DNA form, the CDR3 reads TGTGCCAGCAGCGCCCCCAGGGATAGGGGCACTGAAGCTTTCTTT.